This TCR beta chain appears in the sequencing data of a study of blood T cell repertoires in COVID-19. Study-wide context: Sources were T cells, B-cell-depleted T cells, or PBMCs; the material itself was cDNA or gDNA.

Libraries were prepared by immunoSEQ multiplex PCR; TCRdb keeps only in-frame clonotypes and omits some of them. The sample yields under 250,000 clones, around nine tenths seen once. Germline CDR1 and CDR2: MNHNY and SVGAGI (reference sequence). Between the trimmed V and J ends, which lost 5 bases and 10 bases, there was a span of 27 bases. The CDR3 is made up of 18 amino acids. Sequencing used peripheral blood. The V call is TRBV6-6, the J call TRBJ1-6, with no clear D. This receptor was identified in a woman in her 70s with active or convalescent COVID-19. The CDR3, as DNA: TGTGCCAGCAGTCTACTAGAGGGCAACGGCTGGGAGAGGTCACCCCTCCACTTT. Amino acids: CASSLLEGNGWERSPLHF.